A single sample is the source of the 26 T cell receptor beta chains below, sequenced in a study of cytomegalovirus exposure and HLA in healthy donors. Primers: 60 Vbeta forward and 13 Jbeta reverse. Profiling relied on immunoSEQ multiplex PCR, and the TCRdb table lists in-frame clones only, not all of them. Altogether 150,000 to 200,000 clones are present, approximately 67% being singletons, with the ten largest covering 4.5%. The material sequenced was PBMCs. Receptors were obtained from a woman aged 18 to 35 in good health and CMV-seropositive.

The genes are TRBV19 and TRBJ2-1; D may be TRBD2 (6 bases). The CDR3 runs 11 residues. The V gene lost 7 bases and the J gene lost 7 bases, with 8 bases spanning the gap. Looked up from germline, CDR1 is LNHDA and CDR2 is SQIVND (reference sequence). In nucleotides, the CDR3 is TGTGCCAGTATTGGGGGGAATGAGCAGTTCTTC. This gives the protein CASIGGNEQFF.

The rearrangement uses TRBV2 and TRBJ1-5; TRBD1 matches 7 bases. The germline gives CDR1 SNHLY, CDR2 FYNNEI. This CDR3 is 14 amino acids long. V trimming: 6 bases; J trimming: 2 bases; junction bases outside the gene matches: 4. This chain's CDR3 is CASRGGTGNQPQHF. As DNA, the CDR3 is TGTGCCAGCAGAGGGGGCACCGGCAATCAGCCCCAGCATTTT.

This sequence joins TRBV28 and TRBJ2-7; the match to TRBD2 covers 10 bases. CDR1 is MDHEN, CDR2 SYDVKM, per germline. The CDR3 is made up of 14 amino acids. V dropped 3 bases and J dropped 8; count of bases not matched to a gene: 7. CDR3 nucleotide sequence: TGTGCCAGCAGTTTCACAGCGGGAGGGCCACAGCAGTACTTC. Translated: CASSFTAGGPQQYF.

The chain combines TRBV9 with TRBJ2-7; 12 nucleotides agree with TRBD2. V trimming: 0 bases; J trimming: 0 bases; junction bases outside the gene matches: 4. CDR1 is SGDLS, CDR2 YYNGEE, per germline. The CDR3 sequence is 17 residues long. CDR3 region: CASSVGLAGGYSYEQYF. CDR3 coding DNA: TGTGCCAGCAGCGTAGGCCTAGCGGGAGGGTACTCCTACGAGCAGTACTTC. Looking up the rest from reference TRBV9 and TRBJ2-7 gives the full variable domain: DSGVTQTPKHLITATGQRVTLRCSPRSGDLSVYWYQQSLDQGLQFLIQYYNGEERAKGNILERFSAQQFPDLHSELNLSSLELGDSALYFCASSVGLAGGYSYEQYFGPGTRLTVT.

CDR3 sequence reads: CASSLGSSGVQETQYF. The DNA for the CDR3 is TGTGCCAGCAGCTTGGGAAGCAGCGGGGTCCAAGAGACCCAGTACTTC. The rearrangement joins TRBV5-4 to TRBJ2-5, with 7 bases fitting TRBD2. The CDR3 spans 16 residues. Germline values: CDR1 SGHNT, CDR2 YYREEE (reference sequence). After removal of 0 bases from V and 1 base from J, the junction contained 6 bases not matched to a gene.

The rearrangement links TRBV5-1 to TRBJ2-1, with 11 bases aligning to TRBD2. Germline CDR1 SGHRS, CDR2 YFSETQ. Unmatched junction bases numbered 5, after V lost 2 bases and J lost 4 bases. This CDR3 contains 16 residues. The CDR3 region has the DNA TGCGCCAGCAGCTTCCTTACTAGCGGGGGATACAATGAGCAGTTCTTC. This encodes CASSFLTSGGYNEQFF.

The rearrangement links TRBV7-9 to TRBJ2-1; 7 nucleotides agree with TRBD1. Germline V gives CDR1 SEHNR, CDR2 FQNEAQ (reference sequence). Trimming took 2 bases from V and 5 from J; bases not matched to a gene: 6. The CDR3 sequence is 15 residues long. The CDR3 region is CASSLRDRVNNEQFF. CDR3 DNA: TGTGCCAGCAGCTTAAGAGACAGGGTTAACAATGAGCAGTTCTTC.

The chain carries TRBV28 and TRBJ2-7; 8 bases fit TRBD2. This CDR3 has 15 amino acids. CDR1 and CDR2 (germline): MDHEN, SYDVKM. V lost 3 bases, J lost 3 bases, and 7 bases stayed unmatched. This CDR3 is CASSLALLAGYEQYF. Written as DNA, the CDR3 is TGTGCCAGCAGTTTGGCCCTCCTAGCGGGCTACGAGCAGTACTTC.

The CDR3 reads CASSSSQSYEQYF. The DNA for the CDR3 is TGTGCCAGCAGCTCTAGCCAGTCCTACGAGCAGTACTTC. The chain uses TRBV7-4 and TRBJ2-7, with a tentative D call TRBD2 (5 bases). V gave up 4 bases and J gave up 1 base, with 8 bases separating them. The CDR3 is 13 residues long. Germline CDR1 is SGHVT and CDR2 is SQSDAQ.

V gene TRBV19 combines with J gene TRBJ2-5, with TRBD2 identical over 8 bases. The CDR3 consists of 14 residues. The germline gives CDR1 LNHDA, CDR2 SQIVND (reference sequence). Trimming removed 5 bases from V and 5 bases from J; junction bases left unmatched: 7. The CDR3 reads CASSLVSGVETQYF. The CDR3 nucleotides read TGTGCCAGTAGTTTGGTTAGCGGGGTGGAGACCCAGTACTTC.

This clone appeared a few times. V gene TRBV7-8 combines with J gene TRBJ1-1; tentatively, D is TRBD1 (6 bases). Looked up from germline, CDR1 is SGHVS and CDR2 is FQNEAQ. CDR3 length: 12 amino acids. V lost 5 bases and J lost 7, with 11 bases in between. DNA of the CDR3: TGTGCCAGCAGCCCCCGGACAGTTGAAGCTTTCTTT. It specifies CASSPRTVEAFF.

This clone was counted a single time. The chain recombines TRBV7-9 with TRBJ1-1, with TRBD1 as a possible D gene (6 bases). This CDR3 comprises 17 residues. Germline CDR1 reads SEHNR; CDR2 reads FQNEAQ (reference sequence). V lost 4 bases, J lost 4 bases, and 22 bases lay in between. The CDR3 sequence: CASSSPGAGTTSTEAFF. Written as DNA, the CDR3 is TGTGCCAGCAGCTCACCAGGGGCAGGGACCACCAGCACTGAAGCTTTCTTT. Based on the CDR3 plus reference TRBV7-9 and TRBJ1-1, the full variable domain is DTGVSQNPRHKITKRGQNVTFRCDPISEHNRLYWYRQTLGQGPEFLTYFQNEAQLEKSRLLSDRFSAERPKGSFSTLEIQRTEQGDSAMYLCASSSPGAGTTSTEAFFGQGTRLTVV.

The chain employs TRBV27 and TRBJ2-2; D unresolved. The germline V gene has CDR1 MNHEY and CDR2 SMNVEV (reference sequence). This CDR3 is built from 14 residues. The V gene lost 4 bases and the J gene lost 0 bases, with 6 bases spanning the gap. CDR3 coding DNA: TGTGCCAGCAGTTCCGTTGCGAACACCGGGGAGCTGTTTTTT. Amino acid sequence: CASSSVANTGELFF.

This clone has more than one count but fewer than ten. V usage is TRBV6-5 and J usage is TRBJ1-3; 8 nucleotides match TRBD1. The CDR3 is made up of 14 amino acids. V lost 5 bases, J lost 3 bases, and 3 bases stayed unmatched. Germline CDR1 reads MNHEY; CDR2 reads SVGAGI. The CDR3 sequence is CASSQDRDGNTIYF. The CDR3, as DNA: TGTGCCAGCAGTCAGGACAGGGATGGAAACACCATATATTTT.

The chain uses TRBV7-9 and TRBJ2-7; D not resolved. V lost 3 bases, J lost 3 bases, and 3 bases lay in between. This CDR3 has 11 residues. Looked up from germline, CDR1 is SEHNR and CDR2 is FQNEAQ (reference sequence). CDR3 protein: CASSFNYEQYF. DNA for the CDR3: TGTGCCAGCAGCTTTAACTACGAGCAGTACTTC.

The count of this clone is one. V gene TRBV5-3 combines with J gene TRBJ2-2, with a tentative D call TRBD2 (6 bases). TRBV5-3 is classed as an ORF, of uncertain function. Trimming stripped 4 bases from V and 4 bases from J, with 23 bases between. The CDR3 sequence is 18 residues long. This CDR3 reads CARSPRGLRAGPTGELFF. For the CDR3, the DNA is TGTGCCAGAAGCCCGCGGGGACTTAGGGCGGGGCCCACCGGGGAGCTGTTTTTT.

The chain employs TRBV6-5 and TRBJ2-1; 11 bases match TRBD2. The CDR3 runs to 15 residues. V shed 5 bases and J 3 bases; nucleotides not matched to a gene: 3. CDR1 is MNHEY and CDR2 is SVGAGI in the germline V gene. The CDR3 region is CASSPTSGGYNEQFF. CDR3 DNA: TGTGCCAGCAGTCCTACTAGCGGGGGCTACAATGAGCAGTTCTTC.

J is TRBJ2-1 and V is TRBV27; D gene uncertain. The ends were cut back, 6 bases at V and 10 bases at J, with 10 bases in the middle. Germline loops: CDR1 MNHEY, CDR2 SMNVEV (reference sequence). The CDR3 spans 11 residues. CDR3 protein: CASRNRMEQFF. The CDR3 DNA follows: TGTGCCAGCAGGAATAGAATGGAGCAGTTCTTC.

In regard to this clone: Different DNA sequences within this sample yield the same CDR3. In DNA, the CDR3 is TGTGCCATCAGTGAGGGGGGGAAGGGTACCACTGAAGCTTTCTTT. Its translation: CAISEGGKGTTEAFF. This chain links TRBV10-3 with TRBJ1-1, with a tentative D call TRBD1 (5 bases). The CDR3 length is 15 residues. The germline gives CDR1 ENHRY, CDR2 SYGVKD. Trimming removed 2 bases from V and 4 bases from J, with 14 bases in between.

The genes are TRBV5-1 and TRBJ1-3; D perhaps matches TRBD1 (6 bases). Germline CDR1 SGHRS, CDR2 YFSETQ. The CDR3 is made up of 17 amino acids. V shed 0 bases and J shed 7 bases, with 20 bases lying between them. CDR3 nucleotides: TGCGCCAGCAGCTTGGAGGGGGGGGCGCATCTATCGAACACCATATATTTT. Translated, it gives CASSLEGGAHLSNTIYF.

The rearrangement joins TRBV5-1 to TRBJ2-5; no definite D call. The end of the DNA fits TRBJ2-7 better, so the J call may be wrong. The V gene's germline CDR1 is SGHRS and CDR2 YFSETQ. The CDR3 loop spans 15 amino acids. The CDR3 bases are TGCGCCAGCAGCTCCCGACAATCGAGCTCCTACGAGCAGTACTTC. Translation gives CASSSRQSSSYEQYF.

The J gene is TRBJ2-1, the V gene TRBV4-3; D may be TRBD2 (5 bases). Germline CDR1 LGHNA, CDR2 YSLEER. The CDR3 totals 13 residues. Between the trimmed V and J ends, which lost 1 base and 8 bases, there was a span of 9 bases. CDR3 sequence reads: CASSQGEWDEQFF. The CDR3 DNA sequence: TGCGCCAGCAGCCAAGGGGAGTGGGATGAGCAGTTCTTC.

This chain links TRBV18 with TRBJ1-2; unclear D gene. V lost 3 bases to trimming and J lost 10 bases, with 12 bases between them. This CDR3 contains 12 residues. The germline gives CDR1 KGHSH, CDR2 LQKENI. The DNA of the CDR3 is TGTGCCAGCTCACCGTCCGGTTTTGACTACACCTTC. Protein sequence: CASSPSGFDYTF.

V usage is TRBV6-6 and J usage is TRBJ2-7; TRBD1 agrees at 8 bases. Germline lookup yields CDR1 MNHNY and CDR2 SVGAGI (reference sequence). The ends lost 5 bases at V and 7 bases at J; junction bases unmatched: 7. The CDR3 has 13 residues. CDR3 coding DNA: TGTGCCAGCAGTCATGGACAGGGCCTAGAGCAGTACTTC. Translated: CASSHGQGLEQYF.

The chain carries TRBV6-5 and TRBJ2-7; TRBD2 might be the D (6 bases). The CDR3 has 14 amino acids. Trimming removed 6 bases from V and 2 bases from J, with 14 bases in between. Germline CDR1 and CDR2: MNHEY and SVGAGI. CDR3 sequence: CASSLSWGAYEQYF. The CDR3 DNA sequence: TGTGCCAGCAGCTTATCGTGGGGGGCCTACGAGCAGTACTTC.

This chain uses TRBV5-1 with TRBJ2-3, with D possibly TRBD2 on 6 matching bases. Per germline, CDR1 SGHRS and CDR2 YFSETQ. Deletions cut 4 bases from V and 2 bases from J, with 11 bases between. The CDR3 is 14 residues long. CDR3 in DNA: TGCGCCAGCAGCCGGGGAGGTGACACAGATACGCAGTATTTT. Protein: CASSRGGDTDTQYF. Variable domain in full (rest from reference TRBV5-1 and TRBJ2-3): KAGVTQTPRYLIKTRGQQVTLSCSPISGHRSVSWYQQTPGQGLQFLFEYFSETQRNKGNFPGRFSGRQFSNSRSEMNVSTLELGDSALYLCASSRGGDTDTQYFGPGTRLTVL.